Below, 6 T cell receptor beta chains from the same sample are listed, as sequenced in a study of blood T cell repertoires in COVID-19. TCRdb's copy holds only in-frame clones and misses some; the assay was immunoSEQ multiplex PCR. The sample has over 150,000 clones; around 86% are singletons. Material for sequencing was peripheral blood. The receptor source for this set is a man in his fifties or sixties with active or convalescent COVID-19.

The rearrangement links TRBV9 to TRBJ2-5, with D possibly TRBD2 on 6 matching bases. V dropped 4 bases and J dropped 7 bases, with 26 bases sitting between them. Germline V gene data show CDR1 as SGDLS and CDR2 as YYNGEE. This CDR3 is built from 17 residues. CDR3 nucleotide sequence: TGTGCCAGCAGCCCCGGTTTTAGCGGAAGGGGAGGCGGGACCCAGTACTTC. Translating it yields CASSPGFSGRGGGTQYF.

The CDR3 here is CAWSPGNYGYTF. The DNA for the CDR3 is TGTGCCTGGAGTCCGGGGAACTATGGCTACACCTTC. The chain is built from TRBV30 and TRBJ1-2; D unresolved. The CDR3 totals 12 residues. Trimming removed 2 bases at V and 2 bases at J, with 6 bases between. Germline CDR1 is GTSNPN and CDR2 is SVGIG (reference sequence).

The gene calls are TRBV7-9 and TRBJ2-1, with D unresolved. Per the germline V gene, CDR1 is SEHNR and CDR2 is FQNEAQ (reference sequence). The CDR3 is made up of 12 amino acids. Trimming cost V 6 bases and J 10 bases, with 13 bases left between them. The CDR3 region is CASRLSSDEQFF. In DNA form, the CDR3 reads TGTGCCAGCAGATTATCTAGTGACGAGCAGTTCTTC.

The count of this clone is one. V usage is TRBV5-4 and J usage is TRBJ2-3, with D unclear. With 1 base removed from V and 4 bases from J, the gap between germline ends came to 4 bases. The germline gives CDR1 SGHNT, CDR2 YYREEE (reference sequence). The CDR3 loop spans 12 amino acids. The CDR3 protein is CASSLPADTQYF. The CDR3 region has the DNA TGTGCCAGCAGCTTGCCCGCAGATACGCAGTATTTT. The full variable domain, in which reference TRBV5-4 and TRBJ2-3 provide the parts outside the CDR3, is ETGVTQSPTHLIKTRGQQVTLRCSSQSGHNTVSWYQQALGQGPQFIFQYYREEENGRGNFPPRFSGLQFPNYSSELNVNALELDDSALYLCASSLPADTQYFGPGTRLTVL.

The J gene is TRBJ2-7, the V gene TRBV3-1 (or the pseudogene TRBV3-2); 7 positions agree with TRBD1. Germline CDR1 is LGHDT and CDR2 is YNNKEL (reference sequence). V was pared by 1 base and J by 2 bases, with 2 bases of the junction left unmatched. The length of the CDR3 is 14 residues. The CDR3 sequence is CASSQAGTAYEQYF. CDR3 nucleotides: TGTGCCAGCAGCCAAGCCGGGACAGCCTACGAGCAGTACTTC.

V and J are TRBV3-1 (or the pseudogene TRBV3-2) and TRBJ2-2; 7 bases align to TRBD1. The germline V gene has CDR1 LGHDT and CDR2 YNNKEL (reference sequence). The V and J ends lost 4 bases and 0 bases, in that order; junction bases with no gene match: 2. CDR3 length: 15 amino acids. CDR3: CASSRGQSNTGELFF. The CDR3 DNA reads TGTGCCAGCAGCCGGGGACAGTCGAACACCGGGGAGCTGTTTTTT.